The entry below gives a single T cell receptor beta chain sequence along with its context. These data come from a study of blood T cell repertoires in COVID-19. Background on the study: Both acute and convalescent COVID-19 samples were obtained from the United States, Italy and Spain. Sources were T cells, B-cell-depleted T cells, or PBMCs; the material itself was cDNA or gDNA.

As originally analysed: How many nucleated cells were present was estimated from reference gene primer amplification. Clones were read by immunoSEQ multiplex PCR, and TCRdb kept only the in-frame ones, dropping some. That table supplies the V and J calls and clone size; D and trimming were determined from the DNA. This sample has approximately 110,000 clones, with around 88% found just once. The sequencing input was peripheral blood. The TCR originated in a woman between 50 and 59 years old with active or convalescent COVID-19.

The CDR3 nucleotides read TGTGCCAGCAGGAAGGACAACAATCAGCCCCAGCATTTT. This translates into CASRKDNNQPQHF. J is TRBJ1-5 and V is TRBV2; weak D call: TRBD1 (5 bases). Trimming shortened V by 6 bases and J by 3 bases, and 9 bases separated the two germline ends. The CDR3 length is 13 residues. Germline V gene lookup returns CDR1 SNHLY and CDR2 FYNNEI.